What follows describes a single TCR beta chain. The treatment: treatment-naive control, cytoreductive nephrectomy. The sample is drawn from a study of radiation and T cells in renal cell carcinoma. Assay used: immunoSEQ multiplex PCR; TCRdb lists only in-frame clones, some missing. The data hold around 22,000 clones, with roughly 60% observed a single time. This CDR3 spans 14 amino acids. Germline trimming cut 2 bases from V and 5 bases from J; bases unmatched to any gene: 2. Germline V gene sequence: CDR1 MNHEY, CDR2 SVGAGI. The sample was tumor tissue, taken from a patient whose treatment was nephrectomy without radiotherapy. V gene TRBV6-5 combines with J gene TRBJ1-4, with 7 bases aligning to TRBD1. The receptor was derived from a man between 40 and 49 years old with renal cell carcinoma. The CDR3 loop is CASSYNRGNEKLFF. The CDR3 DNA sequence: TGTGCCAGCAGTTACAACAGGGGAAATGAAAAACTGTTTTTT.